The sequence of this TCR beta chain was determined in a study of radiotherapy plus CTLA-4 blockade in lung cancer. Sequenced by immunoSEQ multiplex PCR; TCRdb stores in-frame clones only, minus some. Here the sample spans more than 95,000 clones, 65% to 75% being singletons. V lost 6 bases and J 3 bases, leaving 7 bases between the germline ends. Germline CDR1 DFQATT, CDR2 SNEGSKA (reference sequence). This CDR3 comprises 11 residues. This receptor was taken from a human donor with non-small cell lung cancer who had a partial response to radiotherapy plus ipilimumab. Some clones in this sample may be carry-over from other donors' samples. The chain couples TRBV20-1 to TRBJ2-3; D might be TRBD1 (6 bases). This material consisted of peripheral blood, taken from a patient treated with radiotherapy plus ipilimumab. CDR3 amino acids: CSAQGTDTQYF. Written as DNA, the CDR3 is TGCAGTGCCCAGGGGACAGATACGCAGTATTTT.